These 27 T cell receptor beta chains were all obtained from the same sample, sequenced in a study of blood T cell repertoires in COVID-19. TCRdb keeps only in-frame clones here, not all; method: immunoSEQ multiplex PCR. The sample yields 200,000 or so clones, 80% to 90% seen once. The specimen was peripheral blood. The receptors stem from a woman aged 45 to 65 with acute or convalescent COVID-19.

The chain combines TRBV19 with TRBJ1-5; the D is unclear. The CDR3 has 14 amino acids. Germline CDR1 LNHDA, CDR2 SQIVND (reference sequence). Trimming stripped 8 bases from V and 0 bases from J, with 11 bases between. CDR3 sequence reads: CASVPSYSNQPQHF. DNA of the CDR3: TGTGCCAGTGTCCCCAGTTATAGCAATCAGCCCCAGCATTTT.

The V gene is TRBV7-2, the J gene TRBJ2-2; possible D gene TRBD2, 5 bases. Trimming stripped 9 bases from V and 5 bases from J, with 16 bases between. This CDR3 comprises 14 residues. CDR1 SGHTA and CDR2 FQGNSA come from the germline V gene. CDR3 DNA sequence: TGTGCCAGGACGACTCAATCGGGGACCGGGGAGCTGTTTTTT. The encoded protein is CARTTQSGTGELFF.

This clone was counted only a few times. The V and J genes are TRBV10-3 and TRBJ1-3, with D uncertain. Trimming removed 3 bases from V and 0 bases from J, with 9 bases in between. Looked up from germline, CDR1 is ENHRY and CDR2 is SYGVKD. This CDR3 has 15 amino acids. CDR3 DNA sequence: TGTGCCATCAGTGAACAGTCAACCTCTGGAAACACCATATATTTT. It encodes CAISEQSTSGNTIYF.

The gene calls are TRBV6-5 and TRBJ1-1; no firm D call. Trimming shortened V by 4 bases and J by 3 bases, and 9 bases separated the two germline ends. This CDR3 spans 13 amino acids. CDR1 MNHEY and CDR2 SVGAGI come from the germline V gene. The CDR3 spells CASSFSRDTEAFF. The CDR3 region has the DNA TGTGCCAGCAGTTTCTCGAGGGACACTGAAGCTTTCTTT.

The gene calls are TRBV6-5 and TRBJ1-1; 8 positions agree with TRBD1. After removal of 6 bases from V and 4 bases from J, the junction contained 7 bases not matched to a gene. CDR1 MNHEY and CDR2 SVGAGI come from the germline V gene. The CDR3 extends over 14 amino acids. CDR3 bases: TGTGCCAGCAGGTCAGACACAGGGGGCACTGAAGCTTTCTTT. Its protein product is CASRSDTGGTEAFF.

The chain couples TRBV7-5 to TRBJ2-1; the table calls TRBD2, which could not be checked here. TRBV7-5 is listed as a pseudogene. The length of the CDR3 is 14 residues. The CDR3 DNA reads as TGTGTCAGAATTTGCAGGACTAGCCTCAGTGAGCAGTTCTTC. Translating it yields CVRICRTSLSEQFF.

The genes are TRBV4-3 and TRBJ1-2; TRBD1 matches at 8 bases. Trimming removed 0 bases from V and 4 bases from J; junction bases left unmatched: 19. Germline V gives CDR1 LGHNA, CDR2 YSLEER. CDR3 length equals 20 residues. CDR3 sequence (DNA): TGCGCCAGCAGCCAAGAGTGGGCCACAGGGGGACAGCTATGGACCTATGGCTACACCTTC. Protein: CASSQEWATGGQLWTYGYTF.

The gene calls are TRBV28 and TRBJ2-7; tentatively, D is TRBD1 (6 bases). This CDR3 region has 15 residues. V dropped 6 bases and J dropped 3 bases, with 18 bases sitting between them. Germline V CDR1 and CDR2: MDHEN, SYDVKM. The CDR3 protein is CASRSQGSNYYEQYF. The CDR3 DNA reads TGTGCCAGCAGATCCCAGGGGAGCAACTACTACGAGCAGTACTTC.

The chain employs TRBV27 and TRBJ2-7; perhaps TRBD1 as D (7 bases). Germline-derived CDR1 and CDR2 are MNHEY and SMNVEV (reference sequence). The CDR3 length is 14 residues. V was cut by 7 bases and J by 5 bases, with 18 bases left in between. The CDR3 loop is CASTWAGGNDEQYF. CDR3 nucleotides: TGTGCCAGCACCTGGGCAGGGGGGAACGACGAGCAGTACTTC.

The chain uses TRBV19 and TRBJ2-7; TRBD1 agrees at 7 bases. With 4 bases clipped from V and 0 bases from J, the junction kept 6 bases outside the gene matches. The CDR3 is 15 residues long. From germline, CDR1 is LNHDA and CDR2 SQIVND (reference sequence). The CDR3 spells CASSRSTGSSYEQYF. Written as DNA, the CDR3 is TGTGCCAGTAGTAGATCGACAGGGTCCTCCTACGAGCAGTACTTC.

J is TRBJ1-4 and V is TRBV29-1; the D gene is possibly TRBD1 (5 bases). Per germline, CDR1 SQVTM and CDR2 ANQGSEA. Between the trimmed V and J ends, which lost 0 bases and 6 bases, there was a span of 14 bases. The CDR3 has 15 amino acids. CDR3 sequence reads: CSVEEDPPGDEKLFF. The CDR3 bases are TGCAGCGTTGAAGAGGACCCTCCGGGGGATGAAAAACTGTTTTTT.

V and J are TRBV29-1 and TRBJ1-1, with D unclear. Germline V gene lookup returns CDR1 SQVTM and CDR2 ANQGSEA. This CDR3 is built from 13 residues. Trimming shortened V by 3 bases and J by 6 bases, and 14 bases separated the two germline ends. The CDR3 DNA sequence: TGCAGCGTTGAGGGGAGGGCCGGGGCTGAAGCTTTCTTT. It yields the protein CSVEGRAGAEAFF.

This chain uses TRBV29-1 with TRBJ1-4; tentative D call: TRBD1 (6 bases). Per germline, CDR1 SQVTM and CDR2 ANQGSEA. This CDR3 is 12 amino acids long. The V gene lost 4 bases and the J gene lost 8 bases, with 11 bases spanning the gap. The CDR3 reads CSVGAGEEKLFF. Written as DNA, the CDR3 is TGCAGCGTTGGGGCAGGGGAAGAAAAACTGTTTTTT.

The V call is TRBV5-6, the J call TRBJ2-1; the D gene is possibly TRBD2 (6 bases). Trimming shortened V by 3 bases and J by 9 bases, and 10 bases separated the two germline ends. The CDR3 has 12 amino acids. Germline CDR1 reads SGHDT; CDR2 reads YYEEEE. The CDR3 here is CASSSARGEQFF. The CDR3 DNA reads as TGTGCCAGCAGCTCCGCGCGGGGTGAGCAGTTCTTC.

Concerning this clone: One end of the junction fails to match germline, which may point to a read error. CDR3 bases: TGTGCCAGCAACCAACCCGGGCGGGAAGAGACCCAGTACTTC. It is translated as CASNQPGREETQYF. V is TRBV3-1 (or the pseudogene TRBV3-2) and J is TRBJ2-5, with a weak D call TRBD2 (5 bases). This CDR3 spans 14 amino acids. Germline assignment: CDR1 LGHDT and CDR2 YNNKEL (reference sequence).

This chain links TRBV5-4 with TRBJ1-1; D not certain. Germline V gives CDR1 SGHNT, CDR2 YYREEE (reference sequence). V was trimmed by 1 base and J by 1 base, leaving 5 bases between them. The CDR3 covers 13 residues. For the CDR3, the DNA is TGTGCCAGCAGCTTGACGGGGAACACTGAAGCTTTCTTT. Translated, it gives CASSLTGNTEAFF. Based on the CDR3 plus reference TRBV5-4 and TRBJ1-1, the full variable domain is ETGVTQSPTHLIKTRGQQVTLRCSSQSGHNTVSWYQQALGQGPQFIFQYYREEENGRGNFPPRFSGLQFPNYSSELNVNALELDDSALYLCASSLTGNTEAFFGQGTRLTVV.

The chain employs TRBV6-5 and TRBJ1-1; tentative D call: TRBD1 (5 bases). Germline V gene data show CDR1 as MNHEY and CDR2 as SVGAGI. The CDR3 totals 13 residues. The V end lost 3 bases, the J end lost 5 bases, and 10 bases lay between the germline ends. The CDR3 is CASSYEGRTEAFF. CDR3 nucleotides: TGTGCCAGCAGTTATGAGGGGAGGACTGAAGCTTTCTTT.

The chain joins TRBV5-1 to TRBJ2-1; 7 bases fit TRBD1. Germline V gives CDR1 SGHRS, CDR2 YFSETQ. This CDR3 has 15 residues. After removal of 0 bases from V and 0 bases from J, the junction contained 0 bases not matched to a gene. The CDR3 sequence: CASSLGQGSYNEQFF. The CDR3 DNA follows: TGCGCCAGCAGCTTGGGACAGGGCTCCTACAATGAGCAGTTCTTC.

The genes are TRBV25-1 and TRBJ2-1; 7 bases are shared with TRBD1. This CDR3 has 13 residues. Per germline, CDR1 MGHDK and CDR2 SYGVNS. V shed 6 bases, J shed 10 bases, and the junction held 9 bases outside the gene matches. DNA of the CDR3: TGTGCCAGCAGCTATACCGGGACAGCAGAGCAGTTCTTC. Amino acid sequence: CASSYTGTAEQFF.

This chain uses TRBV10-2 with TRBJ1-1; 8 bases align to TRBD1. From germline, CDR1 is WSHSY and CDR2 SAAADI. V shed 7 bases and J 0 bases; nucleotides not matched to a gene: 16. This CDR3 has 18 amino acids. DNA of the CDR3: TGCGCCAGCACCGACTCGGCAGGACAGGGTCTTCTGAACACTGAAGCTTTCTTT. Its protein is CASTDSAGQGLLNTEAFF.

The chain combines TRBV2 with TRBJ1-1; D is unresolved. Between the trimmed V and J ends, which lost 7 bases and 0 bases, there was a span of 9 bases. Germline values: CDR1 SNHLY, CDR2 FYNNEI. This CDR3 has 13 residues. Here the CDR3 DNA reads TGTGCCAGCAATGGAGATATGAACACTGAAGCTTTCTTT. Translation: CASNGDMNTEAFF.

This rearrangement joins TRBV5-4 to TRBJ2-5; possible D gene TRBD1, 6 bases. The V end lost 4 bases, the J end lost 5 bases, and 18 bases lay between the germline ends. Looked up from germline, CDR1 is SGHNT and CDR2 is YYREEE (reference sequence). This CDR3 has 15 residues. The CDR3 loop is CASSRQVLPGETQYF. Here the CDR3 DNA reads TGTGCCAGCAGCCGACAGGTCCTCCCGGGGGAGACCCAGTACTTC.

The chain uses TRBV7-2 and TRBJ1-6; 9 nucleotides agree with TRBD1. The V and J ends lost 2 bases and 7 bases, in that order; junction bases with no gene match: 6. The CDR3 has 16 residues. Per the germline V gene, CDR1 is SGHTA and CDR2 is FQGNSA. The CDR3 coding sequence is TGTGCCAGCAGCTTAATAGGGACAGGGCGAAATTCACCCCTCCACTTT. Amino acid sequence: CASSLIGTGRNSPLHF.

This clone was found once. V gene TRBV7-3 combines with J gene TRBJ2-3; D uncertain. The CDR3 length is 13 residues. CDR1 and CDR2 (germline): SGHTA, FQGTGA. Trimming stripped 3 bases from V and 3 bases from J, with 7 bases between. CDR3 in amino acids: CASSFSGTDTQYF. The CDR3 coding sequence is TGTGCCAGCAGCTTCTCAGGAACAGATACGCAGTATTTT. The full variable domain, rest sourced from reference TRBV7-3 and TRBJ2-3, is GAGVSQTPSNKVTEKGKYVELRCDPISGHTALYWYRQSLGQGPEFLIYFQGTGAADDSGLPNDRFFAVRPEGSVSTLKIQRTERGDSAVYLCASSFSGTDTQYFGPGTRLTVL.

The chain couples TRBV18 to TRBJ2-3, with a possible D match to TRBD1 (6 bases). V was clipped by 3 bases and J by 3 bases, with 10 bases between them. Germline V lookup: CDR1 KGHSH, CDR2 LQKENI. The CDR3 loop spans 14 amino acids. CDR3 sequence: CASSPRGTTDTQYF. The CDR3 nucleotides read TGTGCCAGCTCACCTAGGGGGACGACAGATACGCAGTATTTT. Using reference TRBV18 and TRBJ2-3 for the parts outside the CDR3, the full variable domain is NAGVMQNPRHLVRRRGQEARLRCSPMKGHSHVYWYRQLPEEGLKFMVYLQKENIIDESGMPKERFSAEFPKEGPSILRIQQVVRGDSAAYFCASSPRGTTDTQYFGPGTRLTVL.

This chain uses TRBV11-2 with TRBJ1-5; D is unclear. Germline CDR1 is SGHAT and CDR2 is FQNNGV. The CDR3 is made up of 13 amino acids. Trimming stripped 5 bases from V and 9 bases from J, with 14 bases between. The chain's CDR3 is CASSPDPTRPQHF. Here the CDR3 DNA reads TGTGCCAGCAGCCCTGATCCAACTAGGCCCCAGCATTTT. The variable domain in full, completed from reference TRBV11-2 and TRBJ1-5, reads EAGVAQSPRYKIIEKRQSVAFWCNPISGHATLYWYQQILGQGPKLLIQFQNNGVVDDSQLPKDRFSAERLKGVDSTLKIQPAKLEDSAVYLCASSPDPTRPQHFGDGTRLSIL.

V and J are TRBV30 and TRBJ1-1; tentatively, D is TRBD1 (5 bases). Deletions cut 0 bases from V and 5 bases from J, with 16 bases between. CDR1 and CDR2 from the germline V gene are GTSNPN and SVGIG (reference sequence). The CDR3 is 15 residues long. CDR3 loop: CAWSVSVQGSTEAFF. The CDR3 DNA reads as TGTGCCTGGAGTGTTTCCGTCCAGGGTTCTACTGAAGCTTTCTTT.